Listed below are T cell receptor beta chains from one sample, sequenced in a study of blood T cell repertoires in COVID-19. TCRdb's table, derived via immunoSEQ multiplex PCR, lists solely in-frame clones and lacks some. The data show approximately 240,000 clones, with over 80% seen just once and more than 6% held by the top ten. Sequencing was done on a sample of peripheral blood. These receptors all stem from a woman aged 55-70 years with active or convalescent COVID-19. The CDR3 runs from the conserved cysteine through the conserved F or W. Fields, in order: J gene, clone size, V gene, CDR3 length, D gene, CDR3 protein, CDR3 DNA. A D gene is named only where the DNA matches it firmly. Expanded clones are given a class, and other clones once, few, many or no size at all.

J: TRBJ1-6; size: .; V: TRBV6-4; length: 13; D: .; CDR3: CASRAGSNSPLHF; DNA: TGTGCCAGCAGAGCAGGGTCGAATTCACCCCTCCACTTT
J: TRBJ1-5; size: .; V: TRBV19; length: 16; D: .; CDR3: CASSKGGGSGNQPQHF; DNA: TGTGCCAGTAGTAAGGGTGGAGGGAGCGGCAATCAGCCCCAGCATTTT
J: TRBJ2-5; size: few; V: TRBV5-3; length: 17; D: TRBD1; CDR3: CAQGWWGQTESGGTQYF; DNA: TGTGCCCAGGGCTGGTGGGGACAGACCGAATCTGGCGGGACCCAGTACTTC
J: TRBJ2-5; size: few; V: TRBV9; length: 16; D: TRBD2; CDR3: CASSVGLAGNQETQYF; DNA: TGTGCCAGCAGCGTAGGCTTAGCGGGCAACCAAGAGACCCAGTACTTC
J: TRBJ2-7; size: .; V: TRBV18; length: 15; D: TRBD1; CDR3: CASSPVTGGPREQYF; DNA: TGTGCCAGCTCACCCGTTACAGGGGGGCCACGGGAGCAGTACTTC
J: TRBJ2-7; size: .; V: TRBV9; length: 14; D: TRBD2; CDR3: CASSPRLAGYEQYF; DNA: TGTGCCAGCAGCCCCCGACTAGCGGGTTACGAGCAGTACTTC
J: TRBJ2-2; size: .; V: TRBV18; length: 18; D: TRBD2; CDR3: CASSPLELAGMNTGELFF; DNA: TGTGCCAGCTCACCACTCGAACTAGCGGGAATGAACACCGGGGAGCTGTTTTTT
J: TRBJ2-2; size: few; V: TRBV6-2/TRBV6-3; length: 14; D: TRBD1; CDR3: CASSIQGDSGELFF; DNA: TGTGCCAGCAGCATACAGGGGGATTCCGGGGAGCTGTTTTTT
J: TRBJ1-5; size: .; V: TRBV6-5; length: 15; D: TRBD1; CDR3: CASRRNRGSNQPQHF; DNA: TGTGCCAGTCGGAGGAACAGGGGAAGCAATCAGCCCCAGCATTTT
J: TRBJ1-1; size: .; V: TRBV25-1; length: 13; D: .; CDR3: CASSDRGNTEAFF; DNA: TGTGCCAGCAGTGACAGGGGGAACACTGAAGCTTTCTTT
J: TRBJ2-7; size: .; V: TRBV30; length: 14; D: TRBD2; CDR3: CAWSPGLAGVEQYF; DNA: TGTGCCTGGAGCCCCGGACTAGCGGGAGTCGAGCAGTACTTC
J: TRBJ1-4; size: .; V: TRBV19; length: 16; D: .; CDR3: CASSFQDRGYNEKLFF; DNA: TGTGCCAGTAGTTTTCAGGACAGAGGATATAATGAAAAACTGTTTTTT
J: TRBJ1-2; size: .; V: TRBV11-2; length: 14; D: .; CDR3: CASSPQAHGYGYTF; DNA: TGTGCCAGCAGCCCCCAGGCCCATGGCTATGGCTACACCTTC
J: TRBJ2-2; size: .; V: TRBV5-4; length: 16; D: TRBD2; CDR3: CASSTPGGRNTGELFF; DNA: TGTGCCAGCAGCACCCCGGGGGGAAGAAACACCGGGGAGCTGTTTTTT
J: TRBJ2-5; size: .; V: TRBV29-1; length: 13; D: .; CDR3: CSALQSQGETQYF; DNA: TGCAGCGCCCTGCAGAGCCAGGGGGAGACCCAGTACTTC
J: TRBJ2-7; size: .; V: TRBV30; length: 15; D: .; CDR3: CAWRHEGDFWDEQYF; DNA: TGTGCCTGGAGACACGAGGGGGATTTCTGGGACGAGCAGTACTTC
J: TRBJ1-3; size: .; V: TRBV14; length: 14; D: TRBD1; CDR3: CASSRRQGGNTIYF; DNA: TGTGCCAGCAGCCGAAGACAGGGGGGAAACACCATATATTTT
J: TRBJ1-6; size: few; V: TRBV5-1; length: 14; D: .; CDR3: CASSLGVIYSPLHF; DNA: TGCGCCAGCAGCTTGGGTGTAATCTACTCACCCCTCCACTTT
J: TRBJ2-6; size: .; V: TRBV3-1/TRBV3-2; length: 15; D: .; CDR3: CASSQDSSGANVLTF; DNA: TGTGCCAGCAGCCAGGACAGCTCTGGGGCCAACGTCCTGACTTTC
J: TRBJ2-5; size: .; V: TRBV2; length: 16; D: TRBD1; CDR3: CASSGDRGRGEETQYF; DNA: TGTGCCAGCAGTGGCGACAGGGGGCGAGGGGAAGAGACCCAGTACTTC
J: TRBJ2-3; size: .; V: TRBV11-3; length: 16; D: .; CDR3: CASSIREGDGTDTQYF; DNA: TGTGCCAGCAGCATCAGAGAGGGAGATGGCACAGATACGCAGTATTTT
J: TRBJ2-7; size: .; V: TRBV5-1; length: 14; D: .; CDR3: CASRIQGGTYEQYF; DNA: TGCGCCAGTCGAATACAGGGGGGGACCTACGAGCAGTACTTC
J: TRBJ2-3; size: .; V: TRBV24-1; length: 15; D: .; CDR3: CATSDLKQETDTQYF; DNA: TGTGCCACCAGTGATTTGAAACAGGAGACAGATACGCAGTATTTT
J: TRBJ2-7; size: .; V: TRBV11-2; length: 14; D: .; CDR3: CASSLDPVSNEQYF; DNA: TGTGCCAGCAGCTTAGATCCGGTCTCCAACGAGCAGTACTTC
J: TRBJ2-7; size: .; V: TRBV15; length: 16; D: TRBD2; CDR3: CATSRETGLAGHEQYF; DNA: TGTGCCACCAGCAGAGAGACCGGACTAGCGGGTCACGAGCAGTACTTC
J: TRBJ2-3; size: .; V: TRBV9; length: 14; D: TRBD2; CDR3: CASSSSGGADTQYF; DNA: TGTGCCAGCAGCTCCAGTGGGGGGGCAGATACGCAGTATTTT
J: TRBJ2-5; size: .; V: TRBV15; length: 13; D: .; CDR3: CATSRVGSRGQYF; DNA: TGTGCCACCAGCAGAGTGGGATCACGGGGCCAGTACTTC
J: TRBJ1-5; size: .; V: TRBV28; length: 15; D: .; CDR3: CASSLSLGSNQPQHF; DNA: TGTGCCAGCAGTTTATCGCTAGGTAGCAATCAGCCCCAGCATTTT
J: TRBJ1-1; size: .; V: TRBV5-4; length: 14; D: .; CDR3: CASNMGGRGTEAFF; DNA: TGTGCCAGCAACATGGGGGGGCGAGGCACTGAAGCTTTCTTT
J: TRBJ1-6; size: few; V: TRBV5-5; length: 15; D: .; CDR3: CASSSSGTTNSPLHF; DNA: TGTGCCAGCAGCTCCTCCGGGACAACTAATTCACCCCTCCACTTT
J: TRBJ1-1; size: .; V: TRBV3-1/TRBV3-2; length: 14; D: .; CDR3: CASSQGAPNTEAFF; DNA: TGTGCCAGCAGCCAAGGGGCCCCAAACACTGAAGCTTTCTTT
J: TRBJ2-4; size: .; V: TRBV14; length: 17; D: .; CDR3: CASSAIEVAISKNIQYF; DNA: TGTGCCAGCAGCGCCATTGAGGTTGCTATTTCCAAAAACATTCAGTACTTC
J: TRBJ1-4; size: .; V: TRBV14; length: 15; D: TRBD1; CDR3: CASSRRGQANEKLFF; DNA: TGTGCCAGCAGCCGACGGGGACAGGCTAATGAAAAACTGTTTTTT
J: TRBJ2-3; size: .; V: TRBV11-2; length: 14; D: .; CDR3: CASSFGDRTDTQYF; DNA: TGTGCCAGCAGCTTCGGAGACCGGACAGATACGCAGTATTTT
J: TRBJ2-5; size: .; V: TRBV4-1; length: 16; D: TRBD1; CDR3: CASSPGQGEMGETQYF; DNA: TGCGCCAGCAGCCCCGGACAGGGAGAAATGGGGGAGACCCAGTACTTC
J: TRBJ2-7; size: few; V: TRBV19; length: 15; D: TRBD2; CDR3: CASSIISSGGYEQYF; DNA: TGTGCCAGTAGTATAATCTCTAGCGGGGGTTACGAGCAGTACTTC
J: TRBJ2-1; size: .; V: TRBV19; length: 17; D: TRBD2; CDR3: CASSLGLAGRFSNEQFF; DNA: TGTGCCAGTAGCCTCGGACTAGCGGGGAGGTTTAGCAATGAGCAGTTCTTC
J: TRBJ1-1; size: .; V: TRBV23-1; length: 15; D: .; CDR3: CASSQFLPGDTEAFF; DNA: TGCGCCAGCAGTCAATTTCTCCCAGGGGACACTGAAGCTTTCTTT
J: TRBJ1-1; size: .; V: TRBV28; length: 14; D: .; CDR3: CASSGREGSTEAFF; DNA: TGTGCCAGCAGCGGCAGGGAAGGTAGCACTGAAGCTTTCTTT
J: TRBJ2-1; size: once; V: TRBV19; length: 14; D: .; CDR3: CASRRRDAYNEQFF; DNA: TGTGCCAGTCGCCGGCGGGACGCCTACAATGAGCAGTTCTTC
J: TRBJ2-5; size: .; V: TRBV7-9; length: 16; D: TRBD2; CDR3: CASSYRPGGPSETQYF; DNA: TGTGCCAGCAGCTACCGGCCGGGAGGGCCCTCGGAGACCCAGTACTTC
J: TRBJ2-1; size: .; V: TRBV11-3; length: 15; D: TRBD2; CDR3: CASSYRTSDFNEQFF; DNA: TGTGCCAGCAGCTACCGGACTAGCGACTTCAATGAGCAGTTCTTC
J: TRBJ1-2; size: .; V: TRBV18; length: 14; D: .; CDR3: CASSPPNKNYGYTF; DNA: TGTGCCAGCTCACCACCGAACAAGAACTATGGCTACACCTTC
J: TRBJ2-4; size: once; V: TRBV20-1; length: 13; D: TRBD2; CDR3: CSASNRGENIQYF; DNA: TGCAGTGCTAGTAACCGGGGGGAAAACATTCAGTACTTC
J: TRBJ1-6; size: .; V: TRBV7-2; length: 15; D: .; CDR3: CASSLVGGVNSPLHF; DNA: TGTGCCAGCAGCTTAGTGGGGGGGGTCAATTCACCCCTCCACTTT
J: TRBJ2-1; size: .; V: TRBV5-5; length: 14; D: .; CDR3: CASSLKGHYNEQFF; DNA: TGTGCCAGCAGCTTAAAGGGACACTACAATGAGCAGTTCTTC
J: TRBJ2-1; size: .; V: TRBV7-2; length: 17; D: TRBD2; CDR3: CASSLGLAGATINEQFF; DNA: TGTGCCAGCAGCCTGGGACTAGCGGGGGCCACGATCAATGAGCAGTTCTTC
J: TRBJ2-7; size: .; V: TRBV6-5; length: 13; D: TRBD2; CDR3: CASRAAGGYEQYF; DNA: TGTGCCAGCAGGGCAGCGGGAGGGTACGAGCAGTACTTC
J: TRBJ1-1; size: few; V: TRBV3-1/TRBV3-2; length: 13; D: .; CDR3: CASSQDRVSEAFF; DNA: TGTGCCAGCAGCCAAGATCGGGTATCTGAAGCTTTCTTT
J: TRBJ1-2; size: once; V: TRBV10-3; length: 13; D: TRBD1; CDR3: CAISEGQGVRYTF; DNA: TGTGCCATCAGTGAGGGACAGGGTGTCCGCTACACCTTC
J: TRBJ2-3; size: .; V: TRBV30; length: 15; D: .; CDR3: CAWSVPASGTDTQYF; DNA: TGTGCCTGGAGTGTACCGGCTAGCGGCACAGATACGCAGTATTTT